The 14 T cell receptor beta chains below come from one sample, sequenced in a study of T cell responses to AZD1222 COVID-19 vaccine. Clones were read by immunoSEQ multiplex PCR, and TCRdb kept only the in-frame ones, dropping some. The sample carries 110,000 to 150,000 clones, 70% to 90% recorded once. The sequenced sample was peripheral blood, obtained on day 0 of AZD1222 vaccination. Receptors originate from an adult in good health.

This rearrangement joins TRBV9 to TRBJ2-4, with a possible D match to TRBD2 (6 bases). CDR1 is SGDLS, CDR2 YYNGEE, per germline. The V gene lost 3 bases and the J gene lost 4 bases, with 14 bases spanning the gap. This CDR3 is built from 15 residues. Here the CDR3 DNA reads TGTGCCAGCAGCGGCGAGCCGGGGGTTAAAAACATTCAGTACTTC. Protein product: CASSGEPGVKNIQYF.

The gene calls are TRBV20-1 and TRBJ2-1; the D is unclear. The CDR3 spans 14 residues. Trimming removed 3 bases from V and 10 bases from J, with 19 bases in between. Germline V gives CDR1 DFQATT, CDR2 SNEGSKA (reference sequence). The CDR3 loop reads CSASTASEGWEQFF. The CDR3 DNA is TGCAGTGCTAGTACGGCCAGCGAAGGATGGGAGCAGTTCTTC.

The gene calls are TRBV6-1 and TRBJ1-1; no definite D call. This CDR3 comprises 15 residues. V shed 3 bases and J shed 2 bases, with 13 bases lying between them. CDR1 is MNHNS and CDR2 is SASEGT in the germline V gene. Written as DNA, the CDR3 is TGTGCCAGCAGTGATGGCAGCGCCGGAAACACTGAAGCTTTCTTT. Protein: CASSDGSAGNTEAFF.

Here the CDR3 DNA reads TGTGCCAGCAGCTTGGCCGGGGGGTACTACGAGCAGTACTTC. This sequence encodes CASSLAGGYYEQYF. The chain couples TRBV5-8 to TRBJ2-7; 7 nucleotides match TRBD2. The CDR3 runs to 14 residues. CDR1 and CDR2 (germline): SGHTS, YDEGEE. The V and J ends lost 0 bases and 3 bases, in that order; junction bases with no gene match: 3.

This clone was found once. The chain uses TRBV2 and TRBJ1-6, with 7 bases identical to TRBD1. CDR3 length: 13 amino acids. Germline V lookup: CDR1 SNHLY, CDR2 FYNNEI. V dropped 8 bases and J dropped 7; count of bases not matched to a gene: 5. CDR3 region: CASWLQGNSPLHF. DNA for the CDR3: TGTGCCAGCTGGTTACAGGGGAATTCACCCCTCCACTTT. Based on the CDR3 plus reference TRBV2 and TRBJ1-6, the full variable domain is EPEVTQTPSHQVTQMGQEVILRCVPISNHLYFYWYRQILGQKVEFLVSFYNNEISEKSEIFDDQFSVERPDGSNFTLKIRSTKLEDSAMYFCASWLQGNSPLHFGNGTRLTVT.

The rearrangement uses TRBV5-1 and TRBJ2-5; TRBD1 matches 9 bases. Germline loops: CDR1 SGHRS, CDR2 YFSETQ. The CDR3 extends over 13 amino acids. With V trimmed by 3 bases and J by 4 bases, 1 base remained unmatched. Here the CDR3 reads CASSWGQGETQYF. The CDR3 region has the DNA TGCGCCAGCAGCTGGGGACAGGGAGAGACCCAGTACTTC.

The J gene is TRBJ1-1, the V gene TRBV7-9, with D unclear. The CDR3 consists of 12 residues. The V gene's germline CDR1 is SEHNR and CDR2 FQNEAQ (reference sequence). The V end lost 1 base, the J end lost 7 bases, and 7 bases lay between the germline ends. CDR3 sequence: CASSLVGSEAFF. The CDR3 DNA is TGTGCCAGCAGCTTAGTCGGGAGTGAAGCTTTCTTT.

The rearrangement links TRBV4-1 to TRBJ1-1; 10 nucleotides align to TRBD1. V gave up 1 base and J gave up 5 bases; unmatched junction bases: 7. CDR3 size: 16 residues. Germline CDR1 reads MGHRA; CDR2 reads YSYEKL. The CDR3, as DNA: TGCGCCAGCAGCCAAGCATGGACAGGGGGGAGAACTGAAGCTTTCTTT. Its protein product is CASSQAWTGGRTEAFF.

The CDR3 DNA is TGTGCCACCATGAAGGGCGGGGGTTACGAGCAGTACTTC. It codes for CATMKGGGYEQYF. The genes are TRBV15 and TRBJ2-7, with 7 positions matching TRBD2. The germline V gene encodes CDR1 LNHNV and CDR2 YYDKDF (reference sequence). This CDR3 has 13 residues. Germline trimming cut 7 bases from V and 4 bases from J; bases unmatched to any gene: 7.

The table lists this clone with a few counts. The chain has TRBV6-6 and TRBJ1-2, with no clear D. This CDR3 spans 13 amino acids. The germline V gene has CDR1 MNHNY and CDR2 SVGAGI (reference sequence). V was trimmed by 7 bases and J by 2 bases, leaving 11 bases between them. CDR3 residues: CASTSDGNYGYTF. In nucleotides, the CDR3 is TGTGCCAGCACCTCGGACGGGAACTATGGCTACACCTTC.

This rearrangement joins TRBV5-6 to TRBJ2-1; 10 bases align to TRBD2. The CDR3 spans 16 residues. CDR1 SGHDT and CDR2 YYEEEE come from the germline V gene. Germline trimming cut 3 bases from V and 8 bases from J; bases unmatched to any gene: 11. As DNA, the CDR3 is TGTGCCAGCAGCTCCTCGACTAGCGGGTGGGTTGATGAGCAGTTCTTC. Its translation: CASSSSTSGWVDEQFF.

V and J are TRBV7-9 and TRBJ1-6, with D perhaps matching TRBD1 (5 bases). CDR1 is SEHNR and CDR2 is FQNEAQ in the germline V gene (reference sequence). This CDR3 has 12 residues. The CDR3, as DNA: TGTGCTGTCGGGGGAGAGGATTCACCCCTCCACTTT. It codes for CAVGGEDSPLHF.

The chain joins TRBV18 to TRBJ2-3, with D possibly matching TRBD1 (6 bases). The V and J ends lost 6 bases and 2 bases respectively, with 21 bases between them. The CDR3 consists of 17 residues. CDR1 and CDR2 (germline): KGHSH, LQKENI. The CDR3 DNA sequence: TGTGCCAGCTCCCCGGCCCCCACAGGGCCTCACACAGATACGCAGTATTTT. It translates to CASSPAPTGPHTDTQYF. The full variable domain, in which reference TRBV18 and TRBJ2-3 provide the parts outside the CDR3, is NAGVMQNPRHLVRRRGQEARLRCSPMKGHSHVYWYRQLPEEGLKFMVYLQKENIIDESGMPKERFSAEFPKEGPSILRIQQVVRGDSAAYFCASSPAPTGPHTDTQYFGPGTRLTVL.

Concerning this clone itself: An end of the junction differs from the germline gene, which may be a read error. CDR3 loop: CASSGSLINYGYTF. DNA of the CDR3: TGTGCCAGCAGTGGCAGCCTTATTAACTATGGCTACACCTTC. This rearrangement joins TRBV10-3 to TRBJ1-2; no clear D. This CDR3 comprises 14 residues. Per germline, CDR1 ENHRY and CDR2 SYGVKD.